These T cell receptor beta chains were read from a single sample in a study of T cells after yellow fever vaccination. Via MiXCR, TCRdb re-called the 5' RACE reads, giving one row per CDR3 protein. The sample shows approximately 90,000 distinct CDR3 sequences, roughly 5.2% of them seen only once. The sample in question was CD8+ T cells sorted from PBMCs, obtained 10 days after the yellow fever booster vaccination. Receptors originate from a man aged 18 to 29 who received the YFV17D yellow fever vaccine. Both conserved end residues are part of each CDR3. A D gene is named only where the DNA matches it firmly. Size tells how often a clone was seen (once, few, many) or the class of an expanded clone, and some rows leave it out.

V: TRBV4-1
J: TRBJ2-2
size: many
D: TRBD1
CDR3: CASSRWTGGNTGELFF
DNA: TGCGCCAGCAGCCGTTGGACAGGGGGTAACACCGGGGAGCTGTTTTTT

V: TRBV24-1
J: TRBJ2-5
size: .
D: .
CDR3: CATSDFPATLSETQYF
DNA: TGTGCCACCAGTGATTTCCCCGCGACTCTGAGCGAGACCCAGTACTTC

V: TRBV15
J: TRBJ1-1
size: .
D: .
CDR3: CATRTGGGYTEAFF
DNA: TGTGCCACCAGAACCGGGGGGGGATACACTGAAGCTTTCTTT

V: TRBV4-1
J: TRBJ2-2
size: few
D: TRBD2
CDR3: CASSRLTSGGPNTGELFF
DNA: TGCGCCAGCAGCCGACTGACTAGCGGGGGGCCGAACACCGGGGAGCTGTTTTTT

V: TRBV28
J: TRBJ2-5
size: many
D: .
CDR3: CASSPMKTQYF
DNA: TGTGCCAGCAGTCCCATGAAGACCCAGTACTTC

V: TRBV6-6
J: TRBJ2-5
size: many
D: .
CDR3: CASSYVGQGNETQYF
DNA: TGTGCCAGCAGTTACGTGGGGCAGGGGAACGAGACCCAGTACTTC

V: TRBV7-8
J: TRBJ2-1
size: few
D: .
CDR3: CASSLNPRDEQFF
DNA: TGTGCCAGCAGCTTGAACCCGAGAGATGAGCAGTTCTTC

V: TRBV29-1
J: TRBJ2-2
size: medium-sized
D: TRBD2
CDR3: CSVDSGGDTGELFF
DNA: TGCAGCGTTGACAGCGGGGGGGACACCGGGGAGCTGTTTTTT

V: TRBV4-3
J: TRBJ2-6
size: .
D: TRBD1
CDR3: CASSTTVQGETGANVLTF
DNA: TGCGCCAGCAGCACTACGGTCCAGGGGGAAACAGGGGCCAACGTCCTGACTTTC

V: TRBV7-9
J: TRBJ2-1
size: few
D: TRBD2
CDR3: CASSPPGGETRNEQFF
DNA: TGTGCCAGCAGCCCCCCGGGGGGTGAAACCCGGAATGAGCAGTTCTTC

V: TRBV7-2
J: TRBJ2-7
size: many
D: TRBD2
CDR3: CASSSKAGAAYEQYF
DNA: TGTGCCAGCAGCTCCAAAGCGGGGGCCGCCTACGAGCAGTACTTC

V: TRBV7-9
J: TRBJ2-7
size: few
D: .
CDR3: CASSSTVDSMNYEQYF
DNA: TGTGCCAGCAGCTCAACCGTGGACAGTATGAATTACGAGCAGTACTTC

V: TRBV7-3
J: TRBJ2-1
size: .
D: TRBD1
CDR3: CASSLGGQGFNEQFF
DNA: TGTGCCAGCAGCTTAGGGGGACAGGGGTTCAATGAGCAGTTCTTC

V: TRBV7-8
J: TRBJ1-4
size: few
D: .
CDR3: CASSLNEKLFF
DNA: TGTGCCAGCAGCTTGAATGAAAAACTGTTTTTT

V: TRBV7-9
J: TRBJ1-1
size: .
D: .
CDR3: CASSLSGTEAFF
DNA: TGTGCCAGCAGCTTATCGGGGACTGAAGCTTTCTTT

V: TRBV6-5
J: TRBJ1-2
size: .
D: .
CDR3: CASSYSNGLNYGYTF
DNA: TGTGCCAGCAGTTACTCGAACGGGTTGAACTATGGCTACACCTTC

V: TRBV4-3
J: TRBJ2-3
size: .
D: TRBD2
CDR3: CASSQVERGGADTQYF
DNA: TGCGCCAGCAGCCAAGTTGAGCGGGGGGGAGCAGATACGCAGTATTTT

V: TRBV7-9
J: TRBJ2-1
size: few
D: TRBD1
CDR3: CASSGVEYRGQGSYNEQFF
DNA: TGTGCCAGCAGCGGAGTTGAGTACAGGGGGCAAGGGTCCTACAATGAGCAGTTCTTC

V: TRBV6-2/TRBV6-3
J: TRBJ1-1
size: .
D: .
CDR3: CASSPGVTEAFF
DNA: TGTGCCAGCAGTCCAGGTGTCACTGAAGCTTTCTTT

V: TRBV6-2/TRBV6-3
J: TRBJ2-7
size: few
D: TRBD1
CDR3: CASSRPGQLYEQYF
DNA: TGTGCCAGCAGCCGCCCGGGACAGCTCTACGAGCAGTACTTC

V: TRBV12-3/TRBV12-4
J: TRBJ2-3
size: .
D: .
CDR3: CASSFSRGGSRTDTQYF
DNA: TGTGCCAGCAGTTTTAGTCGCGGCGGGTCTCGCACAGATACGCAGTATTTT

V: TRBV20-1
J: TRBJ2-1
size: .
D: TRBD1
CDR3: CSASPGQGSYNEQFF
DNA: TGCAGTGCTAGTCCGGGACAGGGCTCCTACAATGAGCAGTTCTTC

V: TRBV7-2
J: TRBJ2-7
size: few
D: TRBD2
CDR3: CASSLVSGRGHEQYF
DNA: TGTGCCAGCAGCTTAGTTAGCGGGCGAGGACACGAGCAGTACTTC

V: TRBV29-1
J: TRBJ2-7
size: .
D: TRBD1
CDR3: CSVEVPGQAYEQYF
DNA: TGCAGCGTTGAAGTGCCGGGACAGGCCTACGAGCAGTACTTC

V: TRBV12-3/TRBV12-4
J: TRBJ1-1
size: .
D: .
CDR3: CASSFGPEAFF
DNA: TGTGCCAGCAGTTTTGGCCCGGAAGCTTTCTTT

V: TRBV6-5
J: TRBJ2-7
size: .
D: TRBD1
CDR3: CASALTGGYEQYF
DNA: TGTGCCAGCGCCTTAACAGGGGGCTACGAGCAGTACTTC

V: TRBV5-1
J: TRBJ1-1
size: few
D: .
CDR3: CASSYLSLNTEAFF
DNA: TGCGCCAGCAGCTACCTATCCTTGAACACTGAAGCTTTCTTT

V: TRBV7-9
J: TRBJ2-3
size: many
D: .
CDR3: CASSPRTTLNTDTQYF
DNA: TGTGCCAGCAGCCCCCGGACTACACTAAACACAGATACGCAGTATTTT

V: TRBV29-1
J: TRBJ1-1
size: many
D: .
CDR3: CSVEKGQNTEAFF
DNA: TGCAGCGTTGAAAAGGGACAGAACACTGAAGCTTTCTTT

V: TRBV19
J: TRBJ2-7
size: .
D: .
CDR3: CASSPPVYPYEQYF
DNA: TGTGCCAGTAGTCCCCCGGTGTACCCCTACGAGCAGTACTTC

V: TRBV20-1
J: TRBJ1-1
size: few
D: .
CDR3: CSARDSYEAFF
DNA: TGCAGTGCTAGAGACAGCTATGAAGCTTTCTTT

V: TRBV7-2
J: TRBJ1-1
size: .
D: .
CDR3: CASSLRATLMNTEAFF
DNA: TGTGCCAGCAGCTTAAGGGCGACCCTCATGAACACTGAAGCTTTCTTT

V: TRBV7-9
J: TRBJ2-4
size: many
D: TRBD2
CDR3: CASSPAGGIQYF
DNA: TGTGCCAGCAGCCCAGCGGGGGGGATTCAGTACTTC

V: TRBV12-3/TRBV12-4
J: TRBJ2-7
size: few
D: .
CDR3: CASSPVGGGYEQYF
DNA: TGTGCCAGCAGTCCAGTAGGGGGGGGCTACGAGCAGTACTTC

V: TRBV9
J: TRBJ2-1
size: many
D: TRBD2
CDR3: CASSEGLAGGPGFF
DNA: TGTGCCAGCAGCGAGGGACTAGCGGGGGGACCCGGGTTCTTC

V: TRBV5-1
J: TRBJ1-1
size: many
D: TRBD1
CDR3: CASSQQGNMNTEAFF
DNA: TGCGCCAGCAGCCAACAGGGGAACATGAACACTGAAGCTTTCTTT

V: TRBV19
J: TRBJ2-2
size: .
D: TRBD1
CDR3: CASSARTGGYTWELFF
DNA: TGTGCCAGTAGTGCCCGGACAGGGGGCTACACCTGGGAGCTGTTTTTT